In its sample, the clone carrying this TCR beta chain was seen many times. Its cognate antigen is unknown. This record comes from a study of identical twins. Points from the study as a whole: Abundant cord blood beta clonotypes carried fewer insertions; memory repertoires showed none. In beta out-of-frame sequences, the excess sharing between twins was weaker. Low generation probability was overrepresented in out-of-frame alpha sequences shared by twins.

The CDR3 loop spans 16 amino acids. CDR1 and CDR2 from the germline V gene are SGHAT and FQNNGV. V lost 5 bases, J lost 2 bases, and 6 bases stayed unmatched. A universal primer site was incorporated via template switching, and the cDNA contained unique molecular identifiers. MiXCR was run by TCRdb on the 5' RACE reads, yielding one entry per CDR3 protein. The sample comprises around 670,000 distinct CDR3 sequences, less than 7% of which are singletons, and 1.5% to 2% rests with the top ten. What was sequenced was naive T cells sorted from blood. The receptor was isolated from a man aged 18-30 years in good health. V usage is TRBV11-2 and J usage is TRBJ2-1; 10 bases map to TRBD2. The CDR3 protein is CASSGQGTSAYNEQFF. As DNA, the CDR3 is TGTGCCAGCAGCGGCCAAGGGACTAGCGCCTACAATGAGCAGTTCTTC.